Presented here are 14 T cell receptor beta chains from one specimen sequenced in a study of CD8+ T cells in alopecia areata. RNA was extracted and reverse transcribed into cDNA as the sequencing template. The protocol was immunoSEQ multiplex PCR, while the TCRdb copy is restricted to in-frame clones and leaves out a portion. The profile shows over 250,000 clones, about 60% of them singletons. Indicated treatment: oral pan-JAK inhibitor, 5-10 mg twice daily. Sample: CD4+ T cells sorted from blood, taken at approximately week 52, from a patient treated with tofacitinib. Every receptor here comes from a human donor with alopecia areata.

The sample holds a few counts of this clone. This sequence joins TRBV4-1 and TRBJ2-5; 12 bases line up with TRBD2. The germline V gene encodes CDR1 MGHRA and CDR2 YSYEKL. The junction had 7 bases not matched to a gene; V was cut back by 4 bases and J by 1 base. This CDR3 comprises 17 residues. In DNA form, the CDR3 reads TGCGCCAGCAGCCCGTCAACTAGCGGGGGGTTCCAAGAGACCCAGTACTTC. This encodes CASSPSTSGGFQETQYF.

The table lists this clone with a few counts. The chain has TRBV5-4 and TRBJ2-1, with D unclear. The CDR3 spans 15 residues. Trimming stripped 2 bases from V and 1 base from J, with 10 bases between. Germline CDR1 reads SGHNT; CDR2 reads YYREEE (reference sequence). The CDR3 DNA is TGTGCCAGCAGCTTAGGACGTCAATCCTACAATGAGCAGTTCTTC. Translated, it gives CASSLGRQSYNEQFF.

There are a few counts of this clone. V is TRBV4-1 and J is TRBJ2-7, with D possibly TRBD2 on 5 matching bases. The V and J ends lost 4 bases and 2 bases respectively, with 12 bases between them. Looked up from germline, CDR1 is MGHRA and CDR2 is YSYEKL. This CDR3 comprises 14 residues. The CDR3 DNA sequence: TGCGCCAGCAGCCTAATGGGGAGCCCCTACGAGCAGTACTTC. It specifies CASSLMGSPYEQYF.

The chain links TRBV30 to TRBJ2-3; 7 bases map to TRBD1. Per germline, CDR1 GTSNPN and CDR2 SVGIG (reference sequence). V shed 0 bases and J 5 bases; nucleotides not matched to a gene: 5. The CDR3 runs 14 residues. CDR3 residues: CAWSVRQGEDTQYF. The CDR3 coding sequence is TGTGCCTGGAGTGTACGGCAGGGGGAAGATACGCAGTATTTT. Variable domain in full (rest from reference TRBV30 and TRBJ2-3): SQTIHQWPATLVQPVGSPLSLECTVEGTSNPNLYWYRQAAGRGLQLLFYSVGIGQISSEVPQNLSASRPQDRQFILSSKKLLLSDSGFYLCAWSVRQGEDTQYFGPGTRLTVL.

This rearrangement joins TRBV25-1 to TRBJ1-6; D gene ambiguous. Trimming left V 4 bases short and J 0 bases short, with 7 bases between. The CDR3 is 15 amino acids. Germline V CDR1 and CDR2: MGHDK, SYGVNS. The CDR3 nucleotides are TGTGCCAGCAGTGGCGGGAGCTCCTATAATTCACCCCTCCACTTT. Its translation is CASSGGSSYNSPLHF.

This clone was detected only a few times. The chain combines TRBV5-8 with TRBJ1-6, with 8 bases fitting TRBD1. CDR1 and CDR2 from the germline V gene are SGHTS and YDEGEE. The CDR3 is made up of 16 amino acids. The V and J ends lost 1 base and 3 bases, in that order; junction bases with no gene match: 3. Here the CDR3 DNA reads TGTGCCAGCAGCTTGCTGACAGGGGACTATAATTCACCCCTCCACTTT. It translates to CASSLLTGDYNSPLHF.

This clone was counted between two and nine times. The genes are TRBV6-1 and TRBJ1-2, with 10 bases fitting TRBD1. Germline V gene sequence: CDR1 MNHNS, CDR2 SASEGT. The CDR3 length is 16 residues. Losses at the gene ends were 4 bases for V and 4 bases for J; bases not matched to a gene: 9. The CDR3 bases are TGTGCCAGCAGTGCGGCGACAGGGGGCGATCCCTATGGCTACACCTTC. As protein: CASSAATGGDPYGYTF.

The CDR3 here is CASSLGQGGEQYF. CDR3 in DNA: TGTGCCAGCAGCTTAGGACAGGGAGGCGAGCAGTACTTC. V is TRBV13 and J is TRBJ2-7, with D perhaps being TRBD1 or TRBD2 (6 bases each). Germline CDR1 is PRHDT and CDR2 is FYEKMQ (reference sequence). Trimming stripped 0 bases from V and 6 bases from J, with 9 bases between. The CDR3 runs to 13 residues.

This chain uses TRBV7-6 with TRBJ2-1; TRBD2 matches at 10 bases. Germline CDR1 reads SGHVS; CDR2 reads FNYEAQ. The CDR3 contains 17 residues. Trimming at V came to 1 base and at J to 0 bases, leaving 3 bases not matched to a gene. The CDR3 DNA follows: TGTGCCAGCAGCTTAGTTAGCGGGGGGACCTCCTACAATGAGCAGTTCTTC. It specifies CASSLVSGGTSYNEQFF. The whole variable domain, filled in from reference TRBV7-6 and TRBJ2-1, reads GAGVSQSPRYKVTKRGQDVALRCDPISGHVSLYWYRQALGQGPEFLTYFNYEAQQDKSGLPNDRFSAERPEGSISTLTIQRTEQRDSAMYRCASSLVSGGTSYNEQFFGPGTRLTVL.

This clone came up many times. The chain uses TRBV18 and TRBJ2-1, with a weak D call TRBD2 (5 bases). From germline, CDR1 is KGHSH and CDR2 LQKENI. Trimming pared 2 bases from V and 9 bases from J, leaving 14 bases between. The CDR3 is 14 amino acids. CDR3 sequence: CASSPGSSPREQFF. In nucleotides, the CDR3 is TGTGCCAGCTCACCAGGTTCTAGCCCGCGTGAGCAGTTCTTC.

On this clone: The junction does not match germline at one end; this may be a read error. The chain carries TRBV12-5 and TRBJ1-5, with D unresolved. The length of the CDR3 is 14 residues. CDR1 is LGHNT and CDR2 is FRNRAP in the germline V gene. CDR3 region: CASGWEYSDQPQHF. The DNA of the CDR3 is TGTGCTAGTGGTTGGGAGTATAGCGATCAGCCCCAGCATTTT. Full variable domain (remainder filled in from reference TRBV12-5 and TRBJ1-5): DARVTQTPRHKVTEMGQEVTMRCQPILGHNTVFWYRQTMMQGLELLAYFRNRAPLDDSGMPKDRFSAEMPDATLATLKIQPSEPRDSAVYFCASGWEYSDQPQHFGDGTRLSIL.

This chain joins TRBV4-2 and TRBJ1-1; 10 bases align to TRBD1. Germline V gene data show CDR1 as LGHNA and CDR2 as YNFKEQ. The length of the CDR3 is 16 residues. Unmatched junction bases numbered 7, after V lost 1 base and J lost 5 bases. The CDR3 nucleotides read TGTGCCAGCAGCCAAGCAGGGGACAGGGGATTAACTGAAGCTTTCTTT. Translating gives CASSQAGDRGLTEAFF.

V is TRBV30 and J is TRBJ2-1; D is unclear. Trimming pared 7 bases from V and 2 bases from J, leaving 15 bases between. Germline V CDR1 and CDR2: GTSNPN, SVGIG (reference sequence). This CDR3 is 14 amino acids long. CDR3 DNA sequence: TGTGCCTTAGAGAAGGTCGAAACCTACAATGAGCAGTTCTTC. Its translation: CALEKVETYNEQFF. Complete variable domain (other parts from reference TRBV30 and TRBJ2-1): SQTIHQWPATLVQPVGSPLSLECTVEGTSNPNLYWYRQAAGRGLQLLFYSVGIGQISSEVPQNLSASRPQDRQFILSSKKLLLSDSGFYLCALEKVETYNEQFFGPGTRLTVL.

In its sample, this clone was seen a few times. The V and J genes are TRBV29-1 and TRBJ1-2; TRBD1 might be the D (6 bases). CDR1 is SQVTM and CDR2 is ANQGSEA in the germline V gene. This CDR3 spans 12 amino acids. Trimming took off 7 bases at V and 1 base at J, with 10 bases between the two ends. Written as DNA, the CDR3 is TGCAGCGCTAGACAGGATAACTATGGCTACACCTTC. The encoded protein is CSARQDNYGYTF. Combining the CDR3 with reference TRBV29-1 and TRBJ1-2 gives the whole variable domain SAVISQKPSRDICQRGTSLTIQCQVDSQVTMMFWYRQQPGQSLTLIATANQGSEATYESGFVIDKFPISRPNLTFSTLTVSNMSPEDSSIYLCSARQDNYGYTFGSGTRLTVV.